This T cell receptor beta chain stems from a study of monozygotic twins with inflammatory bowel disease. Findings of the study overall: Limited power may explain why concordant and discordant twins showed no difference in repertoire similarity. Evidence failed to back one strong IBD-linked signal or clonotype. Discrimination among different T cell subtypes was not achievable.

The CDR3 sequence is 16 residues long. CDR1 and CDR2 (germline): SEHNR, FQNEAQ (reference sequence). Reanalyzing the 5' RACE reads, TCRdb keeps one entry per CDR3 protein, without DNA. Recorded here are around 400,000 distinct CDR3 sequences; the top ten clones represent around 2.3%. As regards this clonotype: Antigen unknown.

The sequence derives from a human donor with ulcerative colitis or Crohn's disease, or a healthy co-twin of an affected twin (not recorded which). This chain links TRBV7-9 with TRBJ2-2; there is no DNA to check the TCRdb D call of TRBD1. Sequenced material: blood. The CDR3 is CASSSRGQANTGELFF.